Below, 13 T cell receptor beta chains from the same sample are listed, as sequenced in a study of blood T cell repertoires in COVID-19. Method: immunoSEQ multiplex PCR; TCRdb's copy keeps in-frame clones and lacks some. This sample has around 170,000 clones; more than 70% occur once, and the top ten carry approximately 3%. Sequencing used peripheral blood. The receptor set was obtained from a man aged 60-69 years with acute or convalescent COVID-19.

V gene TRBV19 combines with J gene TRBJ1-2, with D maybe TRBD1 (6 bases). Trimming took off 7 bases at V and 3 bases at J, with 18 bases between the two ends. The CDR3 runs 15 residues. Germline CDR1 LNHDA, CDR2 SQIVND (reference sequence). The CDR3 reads CASNPGSTGYYGYTF. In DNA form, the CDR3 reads TGTGCCAGTAATCCTGGGTCGACAGGTTACTATGGCTACACCTTC.

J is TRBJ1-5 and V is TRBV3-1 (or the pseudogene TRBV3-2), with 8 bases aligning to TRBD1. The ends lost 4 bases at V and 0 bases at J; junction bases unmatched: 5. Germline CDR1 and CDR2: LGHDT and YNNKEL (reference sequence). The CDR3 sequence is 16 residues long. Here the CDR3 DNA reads TGTGCCAGCAGCCTTCGAACAGGGGGTAGCAATCAGCCCCAGCATTTT. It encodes CASSLRTGGSNQPQHF.

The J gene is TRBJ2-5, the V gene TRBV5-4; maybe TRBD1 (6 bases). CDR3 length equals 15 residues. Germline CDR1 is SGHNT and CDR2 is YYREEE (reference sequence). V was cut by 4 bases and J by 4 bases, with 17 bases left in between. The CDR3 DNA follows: TGTGCCAGCAGCAAGGGGACCCTAGGGGGAGAGACCCAGTACTTC. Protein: CASSKGTLGGETQYF.

The CDR3, as DNA: TGTGCCAGCAGCTTATTTTTGAGAGGGGGTCGCACTGAAGCTTTCTTT. This encodes CASSLFLRGGRTEAFF. The chain has TRBV7-6 and TRBJ1-1, with D perhaps matching TRBD1 (6 bases). The V end was cut by 2 bases, the J end by 4 bases, with 17 bases between. CDR1 is SGHVS, CDR2 FNYEAQ, per germline. The CDR3 has 16 amino acids. Supplemented by reference TRBV7-6 and TRBJ1-1, the full variable domain reads GAGVSQSPRYKVTKRGQDVALRCDPISGHVSLYWYRQALGQGPEFLTYFNYEAQQDKSGLPNDRFSAERPEGSISTLTIQRTEQRDSAMYRCASSLFLRGGRTEAFFGQGTRLTVV.

The CDR3 sequence: CAWRTPGNDYGYTF. As DNA, the CDR3 is TGTGCCTGGAGGACGCCGGGGAATGACTATGGCTACACCTTC. The J gene is TRBJ1-2, the V gene TRBV30; D uncertain. Germline CDR1 GTSNPN, CDR2 SVGIG (reference sequence). The CDR3 consists of 14 residues. V gave up 3 bases and J gave up 3 bases, with 14 bases separating them.

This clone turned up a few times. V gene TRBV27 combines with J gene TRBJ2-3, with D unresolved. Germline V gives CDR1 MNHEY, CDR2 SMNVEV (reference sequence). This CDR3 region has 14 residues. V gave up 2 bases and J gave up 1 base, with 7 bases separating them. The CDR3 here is CASSLSVGTDTQYF. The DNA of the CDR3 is TGTGCCAGCAGTTTAAGCGTCGGCACAGATACGCAGTATTTT.

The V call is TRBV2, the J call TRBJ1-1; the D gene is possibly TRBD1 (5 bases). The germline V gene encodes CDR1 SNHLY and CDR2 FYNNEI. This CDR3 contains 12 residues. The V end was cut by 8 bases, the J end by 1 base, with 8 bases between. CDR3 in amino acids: CASAQGNTEAFF. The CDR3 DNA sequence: TGTGCCAGCGCCCAGGGGAACACTGAAGCTTTCTTT.

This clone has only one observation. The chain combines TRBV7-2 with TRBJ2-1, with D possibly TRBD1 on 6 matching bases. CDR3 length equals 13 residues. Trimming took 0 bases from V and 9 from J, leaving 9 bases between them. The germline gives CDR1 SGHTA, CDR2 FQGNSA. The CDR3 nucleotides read TGTGCCAGCAGCTTAGCCCAGACAGGTGAGCAGTTCTTC. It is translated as CASSLAQTGEQFF.

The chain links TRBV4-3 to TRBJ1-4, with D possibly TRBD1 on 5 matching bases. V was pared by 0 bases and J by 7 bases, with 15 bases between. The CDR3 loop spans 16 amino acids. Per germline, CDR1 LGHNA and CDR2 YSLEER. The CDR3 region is CASSQDHGGMGEKLFF. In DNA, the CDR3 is TGCGCCAGCAGCCAAGATCATGGGGGGATGGGTGAAAAACTGTTTTTT.

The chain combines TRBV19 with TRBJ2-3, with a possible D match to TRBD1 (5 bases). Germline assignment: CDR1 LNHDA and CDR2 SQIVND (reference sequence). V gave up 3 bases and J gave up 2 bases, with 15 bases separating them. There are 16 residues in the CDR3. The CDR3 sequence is CASSIRDRSITDTQYF. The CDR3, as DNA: TGTGCCAGTAGTATTCGCGACAGATCAATCACAGATACGCAGTATTTT.

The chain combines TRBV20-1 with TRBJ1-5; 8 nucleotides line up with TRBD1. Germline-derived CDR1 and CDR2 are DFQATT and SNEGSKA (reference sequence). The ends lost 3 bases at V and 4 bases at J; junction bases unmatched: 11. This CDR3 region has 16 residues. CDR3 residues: CSASRTGSSANQPQHF. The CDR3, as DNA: TGCAGTGCTAGTAGGACAGGGAGCAGCGCGAATCAGCCCCAGCATTTT.

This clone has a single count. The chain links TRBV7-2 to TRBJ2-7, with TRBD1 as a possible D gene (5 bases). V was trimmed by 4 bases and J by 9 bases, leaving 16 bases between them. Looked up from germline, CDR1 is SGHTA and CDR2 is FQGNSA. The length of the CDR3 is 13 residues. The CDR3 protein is CASSSLGGAAQYF. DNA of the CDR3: TGTGCCAGCAGCTCCCTGGGTGGGGCGGCGCAGTACTTC.

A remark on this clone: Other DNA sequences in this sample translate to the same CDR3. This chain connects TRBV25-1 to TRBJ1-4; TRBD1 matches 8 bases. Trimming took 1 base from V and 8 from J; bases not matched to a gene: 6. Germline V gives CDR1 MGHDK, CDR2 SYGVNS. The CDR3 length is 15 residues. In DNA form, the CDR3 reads TGTGCCAGCAGTGAATCCGGGACAGGAAACGAAAAACTGTTTTTT. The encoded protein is CASSESGTGNEKLFF. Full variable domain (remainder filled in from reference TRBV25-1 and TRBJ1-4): EADIYQTPRYLVIGTGKKITLECSQTMGHDKMYWYQQDPGMELHLIHYSYGVNSTEKGDLSSESTVSRIRTEHFPLTLESARPSHTSQYLCASSESGTGNEKLFFGSGTQLSVL.